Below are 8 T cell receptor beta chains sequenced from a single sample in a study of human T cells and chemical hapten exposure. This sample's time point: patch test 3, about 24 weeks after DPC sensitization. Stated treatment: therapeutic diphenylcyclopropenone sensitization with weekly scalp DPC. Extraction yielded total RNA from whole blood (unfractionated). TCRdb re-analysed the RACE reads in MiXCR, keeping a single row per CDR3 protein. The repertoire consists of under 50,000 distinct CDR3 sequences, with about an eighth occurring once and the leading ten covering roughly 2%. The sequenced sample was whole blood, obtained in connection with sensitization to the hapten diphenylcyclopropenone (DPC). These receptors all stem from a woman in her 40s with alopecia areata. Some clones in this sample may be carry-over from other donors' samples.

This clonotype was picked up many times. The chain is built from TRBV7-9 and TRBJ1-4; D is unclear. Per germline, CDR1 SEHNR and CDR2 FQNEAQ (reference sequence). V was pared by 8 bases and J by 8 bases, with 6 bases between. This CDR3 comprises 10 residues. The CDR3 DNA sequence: TGTGCCAGCGAGGGAGAAAAACTGTTTTTT. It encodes CASEGEKLFF.

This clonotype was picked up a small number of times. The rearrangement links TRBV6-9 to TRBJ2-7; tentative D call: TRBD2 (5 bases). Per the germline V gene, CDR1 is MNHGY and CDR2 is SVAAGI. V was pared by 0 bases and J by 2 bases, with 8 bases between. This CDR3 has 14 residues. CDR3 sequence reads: CASSYSRETYEQYF. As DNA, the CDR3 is TGTGCCAGCAGTTATTCTCGGGAAACCTACGAGCAGTACTTC.

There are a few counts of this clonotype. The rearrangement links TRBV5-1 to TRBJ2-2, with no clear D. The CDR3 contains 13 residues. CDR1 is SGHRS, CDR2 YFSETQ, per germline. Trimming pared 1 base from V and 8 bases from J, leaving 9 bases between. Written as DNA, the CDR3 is TGCGCCAGCAGCTTGCCGGTCGAAGGGGAGCTGTTTTTT. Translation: CASSLPVEGELFF. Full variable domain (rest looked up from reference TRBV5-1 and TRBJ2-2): KAGVTQTPRYLIKTRGQQVTLSCSPISGHRSVSWYQQTPGQGLQFLFEYFSETQRNKGNFPGRFSGRQFSNSRSEMNVSTLELGDSALYLCASSLPVEGELFFGEGSRLTVL.

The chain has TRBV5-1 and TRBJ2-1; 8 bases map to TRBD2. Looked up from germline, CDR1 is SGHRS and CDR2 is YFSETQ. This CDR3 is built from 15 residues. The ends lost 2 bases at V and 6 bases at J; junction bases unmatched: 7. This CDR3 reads CASSLLAANLNEQFF. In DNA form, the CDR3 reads TGCGCCAGCAGCTTACTAGCGGCGAATCTCAATGAGCAGTTCTTC.

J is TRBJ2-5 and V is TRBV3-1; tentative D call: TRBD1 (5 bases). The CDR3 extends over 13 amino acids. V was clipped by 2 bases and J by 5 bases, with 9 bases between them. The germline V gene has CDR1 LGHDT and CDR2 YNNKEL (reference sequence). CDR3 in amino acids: CASSQQGTETQYF. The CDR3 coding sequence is TGTGCCAGCAGCCAACAGGGAACGGAGACCCAGTACTTC.

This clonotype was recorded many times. The CDR3 bases are TGTGCCAGCCATAAACCTGGAGGAGATACGCAGTATTTT. Protein sequence: CASHKPGGDTQYF. V and J are TRBV6-2 or TRBV6-3 and TRBJ2-3; D is perhaps TRBD2 (5 bases). This CDR3 region has 13 residues. Germline assignment: CDR1 MNHEY and CDR2 SVGEGT. Trimming removed 8 bases from V and 5 bases from J, with 14 bases in between.

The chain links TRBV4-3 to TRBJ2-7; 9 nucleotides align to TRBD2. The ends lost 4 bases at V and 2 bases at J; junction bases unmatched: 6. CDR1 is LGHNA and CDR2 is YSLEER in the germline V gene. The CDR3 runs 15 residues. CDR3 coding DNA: TGCGCCAGCAGCCTCGCGGGGGGGGGGCCCTACGAGCAGTACTTC. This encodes CASSLAGGGPYEQYF.

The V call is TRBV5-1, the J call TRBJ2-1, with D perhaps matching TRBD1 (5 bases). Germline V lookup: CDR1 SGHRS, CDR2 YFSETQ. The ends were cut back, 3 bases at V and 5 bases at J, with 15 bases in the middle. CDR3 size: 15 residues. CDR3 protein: CASSSIGQGNNEQFF. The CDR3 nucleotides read TGCGCCAGCAGCTCCATCGGGCAGGGCAACAATGAGCAGTTCTTC.